The 30 T cell receptor beta chains presented below share a single source sample, sequenced in a study of T cell repertoires in cytomegalovirus infection. TCRdb re-analysed the reads in MiXCR, keeping a single row per CDR3 protein. Of 640,000 or so distinct CDR3 sequences listed, roughly 33% are singletons. No cognate antigen is known for these TCRs. This material consisted of cultured PBMCs, taken from culture after CMV antigen stimulation. These receptors all stem from a human donor in good health (CMV status not recorded). Some clones in this sample may be carry-over from other donors' samples.

The rearrangement uses TRBV20-1 and TRBJ2-5; perhaps TRBD1 as D (5 bases). The CDR3 contains 14 residues. V gave up 3 bases and J gave up 1 base, with 12 bases separating them. Germline V gives CDR1 DFQATT, CDR2 SNEGSKA (reference sequence). As DNA, the CDR3 is TGCAGTGCTAGGTCGCAGGGCATCCAAGAGACCCAGTACTTC. Translating gives CSARSQGIQETQYF.

The J gene is TRBJ2-5, the V gene TRBV28; D is ambiguous. The CDR3 is made up of 14 amino acids. Trimming removed 3 bases at V and 5 bases at J, with 13 bases between. The germline V gene encodes CDR1 MDHEN and CDR2 SYDVKM. The CDR3 loop is CASSLLKQWETQYF. CDR3 sequence (DNA): TGTGCCAGCAGTTTGTTGAAACAGTGGGAGACCCAGTACTTC.

The chain couples TRBV5-1 to TRBJ2-1, with 12 bases aligning to TRBD2. Germline CDR1 is SGHRS and CDR2 is YFSETQ. This CDR3 contains 15 residues. Trimming took 0 bases from V and 9 from J; bases not matched to a gene: 4. CDR3 DNA: TGCGCCAGCAGCTTGGGGACTAGCGGGGTCTTTGAGCAGTTCTTC. Translated, it gives CASSLGTSGVFEQFF.

This clonotype came up many times. The CDR3 coding sequence is TGTGCCAGCAGCTTAGACAGGATGGTAAGGGGCACTGAAGCTTTCTTT. This translates into CASSLDRMVRGTEAFF. This chain joins TRBV7-8 and TRBJ1-1; possible D gene TRBD1, 5 bases. The germline CDR1 and CDR2 sequences are SGHVS and FQNEAQ. Between the trimmed V and J ends, which lost 1 base and 4 bases, there was a span of 16 bases. The CDR3 sequence is 16 residues long.

This clonotype occurred once. This rearrangement joins TRBV6-2 or TRBV6-3 to TRBJ1-2; possible D gene TRBD1, 6 bases. Germline V gives CDR1 MNHEY, CDR2 SVGEGT. The CDR3 is 16 amino acids. Trimming cost V 0 bases and J 6 bases, with 17 bases left between them. This CDR3 is CASSYSLGGVSDGYTF. In nucleotides, the CDR3 is TGTGCCAGCAGTTACTCTCTCGGGGGCGTATCAGATGGCTACACCTTC.

This clonotype came up once. The J gene is TRBJ1-1, the V gene TRBV2, with unresolved D. The ends were cut back, 2 bases at V and 7 bases at J, with 17 bases in the middle. CDR1 SNHLY and CDR2 FYNNEI come from the germline V gene. This CDR3 has 15 amino acids. The CDR3 sequence is CASSENPGSRGEAFF. In nucleotides, the CDR3 is TGTGCCAGCAGTGAAAACCCGGGGTCGCGCGGTGAAGCTTTCTTT.

At least ten counts were recorded for this clonotype. In nucleotides, the CDR3 is TGTGCCAGCAGCTCTTATATAGCGGCCAGGGAGACCCAGTACTTC. This translates into CASSSYIAARETQYF. The chain links TRBV7-8 to TRBJ2-5, with D perhaps TRBD2 (6 bases). With 4 bases removed from V and 5 bases from J, the gap between germline ends came to 17 bases. The CDR3 covers 15 residues. In germline, CDR1 is SGHVS, CDR2 FQNEAQ.

This clonotype was observed at least ten times. V and J are TRBV12-3 or TRBV12-4 and TRBJ1-5; 7 nucleotides match TRBD1. This CDR3 spans 15 amino acids. V dropped 6 bases and J dropped 1; count of bases not matched to a gene: 6. In DNA, the CDR3 is TGTGCCAGCAGCCTGTCGGGACAGAGCAATCAGCCCCAGCATTTT. Protein sequence: CASSLSGQSNQPQHF.

This clonotype was counted only a few times. The chain is built from TRBV19 and TRBJ1-5; D possibly corresponds to TRBD1 (5 bases). CDR1 is LNHDA and CDR2 is SQIVND in the germline V gene (reference sequence). The CDR3 is 15 residues long. Trimming took 1 base from V and 3 from J, leaving 10 bases between them. This CDR3 reads CASSIVGTNNQPQHF. CDR3 DNA: TGTGCCAGTAGTATAGTTGGGACGAACAATCAGCCCCAGCATTTT.

For the CDR3, the DNA is TGTGCCAGCAGTCAGATCGTAGGGGAGCAGTACTTC. Translating it yields CASSQIVGEQYF. J is TRBJ2-7 and V is TRBV6-2 or TRBV6-3; D unclear. Trimming took off 5 bases at V and 7 bases at J, with 12 bases between the two ends. Germline V lookup: CDR1 MNHEY, CDR2 SVGEGT. The CDR3 loop spans 12 amino acids.

This chain joins TRBV4-1 and TRBJ1-3; no reliable D call. The V and J ends lost 1 base and 3 bases respectively, with 10 bases between them. This CDR3 has 15 residues. Germline CDR1 MGHRA, CDR2 YSYEKL. CDR3 DNA: TGCGCCAGCAGCCAAGGGCCCGCAGATGGAAACACCATATATTTT. It codes for CASSQGPADGNTIYF.

In its sample, this clonotype was seen a few times. The chain links TRBV24-1 to TRBJ2-2; 12 bases agree with TRBD2. From germline, CDR1 is KGHDR and CDR2 SFDVKD. Trimming cost V 2 bases and J 4 bases; bases outside gene matches: 1. The CDR3 sequence is 16 residues long. CDR3 protein: CATSDWTSGATGELFF. As DNA, the CDR3 is TGTGCCACCAGTGATTGGACTAGCGGGGCCACCGGGGAGCTGTTTTTT.

V is TRBV10-3 and J is TRBJ2-7; no clear D gene. CDR3 length equals 12 residues. Germline CDR1 ENHRY, CDR2 SYGVKD. V was clipped by 8 bases and J by 3 bases, with 11 bases between them. CDR3 region: CAIGEVSYEQYF. CDR3 in DNA: TGTGCCATCGGAGAGGTGAGCTACGAGCAGTACTTC.

A note on this clonotype: No conserved phenylalanine or tryptophan ends this CDR3, so it is likely a read error. This chain uses TRBV11-2 with TRBJ1-6; 9 nucleotides agree with TRBD1. The germline CDR1 and CDR2 sequences are SGHAT and FQNNGV. The CDR3 length is 16 residues. With V trimmed by 5 bases and J by 2 bases, 4 bases remained unmatched. The CDR3 protein is CASSRTGVTYNSPLHL. The CDR3 DNA sequence: TGTGCCAGCAGCCGGACAGGGGTCACCTATAATTCACCCCTCCACTTG.

The J gene is TRBJ2-3, the V gene TRBV15; 8 bases map to TRBD1. The CDR3 contains 16 residues. From germline, CDR1 is LNHNV and CDR2 YYDKDF (reference sequence). With V trimmed by 0 bases and J by 8 bases, 10 bases remained unmatched. This CDR3 reads CATSRDSGQGLGTQYF. CDR3 nucleotide sequence: TGTGCCACCAGCAGAGATAGTGGACAGGGCCTAGGTACGCAGTATTTT.

There are a few counts of this clonotype. The V call is TRBV6-6, the J call TRBJ2-7, with unresolved D. The CDR3 contains 14 residues. CDR1 and CDR2 from the germline V gene are MNHNY and SVGAGI (reference sequence). V gave up 5 bases and J gave up 2 bases, with 13 bases separating them. As DNA, the CDR3 is TGTGCCAGCAGTGATACGGCAGGACCCTACGAGCAGTACTTC. This encodes CASSDTAGPYEQYF.

This clonotype has a handful of counts. The V and J genes are TRBV7-9 and TRBJ2-1; 8 nucleotides agree with TRBD2. Germline CDR1 SEHNR, CDR2 FQNEAQ (reference sequence). Losses at the gene ends were 8 bases for V and 5 bases for J; bases not matched to a gene: 11. This CDR3 region has 15 residues. DNA for the CDR3: TGTGCCAGCCACTCGGGCGGGGGGTTCAACAATGAGCAGTTCTTC. This translates into CASHSGGGFNNEQFF.

This sequence joins TRBV4-2 and TRBJ1-4, with 8 nucleotides matching TRBD1. The CDR3 covers 17 residues. Germline V lookup: CDR1 LGHNA, CDR2 YNFKEQ. V gave up 1 base and J gave up 8 bases; unmatched junction bases: 12. The CDR3 bases are TGTGCCAGCAGCCAAGGTGTAAGGACAGGGCCGGAAGAAAAACTGTTTTTT. It is translated as CASSQGVRTGPEEKLFF.

This clonotype has a handful of counts. This chain connects TRBV7-9 to TRBJ1-1, with D possibly TRBD1 on 6 matching bases. V lost 6 bases, J lost 4 bases, and 21 bases lay in between. The CDR3 loop spans 16 amino acids. Germline assignment: CDR1 SEHNR and CDR2 FQNEAQ (reference sequence). CDR3 residues: CASSSPGASPRTEAFF. The CDR3 nucleotides read TGTGCCAGCAGTTCCCCGGGGGCAAGCCCGCGCACTGAAGCTTTCTTT.

Many counts were recorded for this clonotype. The chain employs TRBV7-2 and TRBJ2-5; 9 nucleotides align to TRBD2. The CDR3 contains 16 residues. Germline values: CDR1 SGHTA, CDR2 FQGNSA. V shed 8 bases, J shed 4 bases, and the junction held 14 bases outside the gene matches. The CDR3 nucleotides read TGTGCCAGCCGAAGCGGCGGCGGGAGGGCCGCAGAGACCCAGTACTTC. This sequence encodes CASRSGGGRAAETQYF.

This clonotype was observed a few times. The rearrangement uses TRBV19 and TRBJ1-5; maybe TRBD1 (6 bases). V was shortened by 3 bases and J by 0 bases, with 12 bases between the two germline ends. The length of the CDR3 is 16 residues. From germline, CDR1 is LNHDA and CDR2 SQIVND (reference sequence). CDR3 sequence (DNA): TGTGCCAGTAGTATCCGGGGGGCGATTAGCAATCAGCCCCAGCATTTT. This codes for CASSIRGAISNQPQHF. The full variable domain, in which reference TRBV19 and TRBJ1-5 provide the parts outside the CDR3, is DGGITQSPKYLFRKEGQNVTLSCEQNLNHDAMYWYRQDPGQGLRLIYYSQIVNDFQKGDIAEGYSVSREKKESFPLTVTSAQKNPTAFYLCASSIRGAISNQPQHFGDGTRLSIL.

This rearrangement joins TRBV2 to TRBJ1-4; possible D gene TRBD1, 5 bases. The CDR3 loop spans 15 amino acids. The germline V and J ends were trimmed by 6 bases and 4 bases, with 15 bases remaining between them. In germline, CDR1 is SNHLY, CDR2 FYNNEI. The CDR3 DNA reads as TGTGCCAGCAGCAAAAGGGGAGGAGATAATGAAAAACTGTTTTTT. Protein: CASSKRGGDNEKLFF.

This clonotype was picked up many times. V is TRBV7-8 and J is TRBJ2-3, with 7 nucleotides matching TRBD2. In germline, CDR1 is SGHVS, CDR2 FQNEAQ. With V trimmed by 1 base and J by 5 bases, 3 bases remained unmatched. The CDR3 runs to 14 residues. The CDR3 bases are TGTGCCAGCAGCTTAGGAGAGCGGGAAGATACGCAGTATTTT. Encoded protein: CASSLGEREDTQYF.

This clonotype has just a few counts. The V call is TRBV6-2 or TRBV6-3, the J call TRBJ1-2; D is perhaps TRBD1 (6 bases). V dropped 2 bases and J dropped 0 bases, with 10 bases sitting between them. The CDR3 totals 15 residues. CDR1 and CDR2 from the germline V gene are MNHEY and SVGEGT. CDR3 sequence: CASSYNREANYGYTF. CDR3 coding DNA: TGTGCCAGCAGTTACAACAGGGAAGCTAACTATGGCTACACCTTC.

The chain employs TRBV7-9 and TRBJ2-4; TRBD1 or TRBD2 may be the D gene (5 bases each). CDR1 is SEHNR, CDR2 FQNEAQ, per germline (reference sequence). This CDR3 spans 11 amino acids. The V end was cut by 0 bases, the J end by 13 bases, with 7 bases between. The CDR3: CASSLAGRQYF. CDR3 coding DNA: TGTGCCAGCAGCTTAGCGGGACGGCAGTACTTC. The variable domain in full, completed from reference TRBV7-9 and TRBJ2-4, reads DTGVSQNPRHKITKRGQNVTFRCDPISEHNRLYWYRQTLGQGPEFLTYFQNEAQLEKSRLLSDRFSAERPKGSFSTLEIQRTEQGDSAMYLCASSLAGRQYFGAGTRLSVL.

The genes are TRBV12-3 or TRBV12-4 and TRBJ2-7; 7 nucleotides match TRBD2. After removal of 8 bases from V and 6 bases from J, the junction contained 13 bases not matched to a gene. The CDR3 is 14 amino acids. CDR3: CASRPLLAVSEQYF. The CDR3 bases are TGTGCCAGCCGTCCCCTTCTAGCGGTCTCCGAGCAGTACTTC.

This clonotype showed up just a few times. This sequence joins TRBV18 and TRBJ1-2; D is perhaps TRBD1 (6 bases). Trimming took off 5 bases at V and 4 bases at J, with 11 bases between the two ends. The CDR3 has 13 amino acids. Germline V gene lookup returns CDR1 KGHSH and CDR2 LQKENI. The CDR3 sequence: CASSEDSLYGYTF. The CDR3 nucleotides read TGTGCCAGCTCAGAGGACAGCCTCTATGGCTACACCTTC.

V usage is TRBV20-1 and J usage is TRBJ1-1; weak D call: TRBD1 (5 bases). The CDR3 runs 12 residues. CDR1 DFQATT and CDR2 SNEGSKA come from the germline V gene (reference sequence). Trimming cost V 3 bases and J 4 bases, with 9 bases left between them. The CDR3: CSASRQGTEAFF. The CDR3 region has the DNA TGCAGTGCTAGTCGGCAGGGCACTGAAGCTTTCTTT.

This clonotype has a count of ten or more. The chain links TRBV7-9 to TRBJ2-5, with a weak D call TRBD1 (6 bases). Germline CDR1 reads SEHNR; CDR2 reads FQNEAQ (reference sequence). Trimming removed 5 bases at V and 5 bases at J, with 15 bases between. The CDR3 runs to 14 residues. CDR3 sequence (DNA): TGTGCCAGCAGCCAAGGACAGTCCTGGGAGACCCAGTACTTC. This translates into CASSQGQSWETQYF.

This clonotype was found a few times. The CDR3 coding sequence is TGTGCCAGCAGCCCCTCTGCCGCGGGGGCCGGAAGGGCGCAGTATTTT. This encodes CASSPSAAGAGRAQYF. The V call is TRBV7-2, the J call TRBJ2-3, with D possibly being TRBD2 (7 bases). Germline assignment: CDR1 SGHTA and CDR2 FQGNSA. The V gene lost 5 bases and the J gene lost 10 bases, with 25 bases spanning the gap. This CDR3 comprises 16 residues.